Below, one T cell receptor beta chain is given with its context. What it binds is unknown. V lost 5 bases to trimming and J lost 0 bases, with 14 bases between them. There are 17 residues in the CDR3. Per germline, CDR1 SGHTA and CDR2 FQGNSA. It was with a sample-barcoded 5' primer and a J-beta primer mix that a second PCR of roughly 6 to 12 cycles was run. MiXCR, applied by TCRdb to the 5' RACE reads, yields one record per CDR3 protein. The data show some 1,800,000 distinct CDR3 sequences, about two fifths seen once. This sample was included in a study of blood T cells in healthy people across ages. The study, taken as a whole, reports: Long-lived donors carried more naive CD4+ cells and greater diversity than aged donors.

The genes are TRBV7-2 and TRBJ2-6; weak D call: TRBD1 (5 bases). The sequence was collected from a human donor in good health. The sample taken for sequencing was blood. The CDR3 sequence: CASSRQPILSGANVLTF. The CDR3, as DNA: TGTGCCAGCAGCCGACAGCCTATACTCTCTGGGGCCAACGTCCTGACTTTC.